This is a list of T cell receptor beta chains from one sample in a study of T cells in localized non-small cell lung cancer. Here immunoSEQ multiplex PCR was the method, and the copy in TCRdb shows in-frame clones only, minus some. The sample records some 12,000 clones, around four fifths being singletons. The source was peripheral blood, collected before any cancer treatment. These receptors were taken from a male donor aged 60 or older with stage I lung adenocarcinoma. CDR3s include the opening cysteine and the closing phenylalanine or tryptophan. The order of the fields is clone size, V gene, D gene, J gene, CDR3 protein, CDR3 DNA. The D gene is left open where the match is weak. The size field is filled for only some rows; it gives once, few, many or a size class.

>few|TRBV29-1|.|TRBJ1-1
CSVDTGFTEAFF
TGCAGCGTTGATACAGGGTTCACTGAAGCTTTCTTT
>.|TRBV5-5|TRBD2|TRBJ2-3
CASSLVQLGLAVHDTQYF
TGTGCCAGCAGCTTGGTACAGCTCGGACTAGCGGTGCACGATACGCAGTATTTT
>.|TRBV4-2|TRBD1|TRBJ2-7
CASSTDRGYEQYF
TGTGCCAGCAGCACGGACAGGGGCTACGAGCAGTACTTC
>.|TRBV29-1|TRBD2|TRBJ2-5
CSVEGAGNQETQYF
TGCAGCGTTGAAGGAGCGGGGAACCAAGAGACCCAGTACTTC
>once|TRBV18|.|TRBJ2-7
CASSAGTYEQYF
TGTGCCAGCTCAGCAGGGACCTACGAGCAGTACTTC
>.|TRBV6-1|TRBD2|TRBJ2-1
CASSEFSGIREQFF
TGTGCCAGCAGTGAATTTAGCGGGATTCGTGAGCAGTTCTTC
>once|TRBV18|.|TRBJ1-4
CASSRDLISTNEKLFF
TGTGCCAGCTCACGGGATTTAATCTCAACTAATGAAAAACTGTTTTTT
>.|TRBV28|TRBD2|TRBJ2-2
CASSYSGRAVTGELFF
TGTGCCAGCAGTTATAGCGGGAGGGCCGTTACCGGGGAGCTGTTTTTT
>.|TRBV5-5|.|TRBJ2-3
CASSMGGTDTQYF
TGTGCCAGCAGCATGGGTGGCACAGATACGCAGTATTTT
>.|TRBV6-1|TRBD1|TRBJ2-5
CASSPRTGWGETQYF
TGTGCCAGCAGCCCTAGGACAGGGTGGGGCGAGACCCAGTACTTC
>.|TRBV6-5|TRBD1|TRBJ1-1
CASSPWGGTGGFF
TGTGCCAGCAGTCCCTGGGGGGGAACAGGGGGTTTCTTT
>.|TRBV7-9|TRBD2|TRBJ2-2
CASSPPGLASTGELFF
TGTGCCAGCAGTCCACCGGGACTAGCGAGCACCGGGGAGCTGTTTTTT
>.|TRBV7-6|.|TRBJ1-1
CASSLNQAANTEAFF
TGTGCCAGCAGCTTGAACCAGGCAGCAAACACTGAAGCTTTCTTT
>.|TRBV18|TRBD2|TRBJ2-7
CASSPGSGTSYEQYF
TGTGCCAGCTCACCAGGGAGCGGGACGTCCTACGAGCAGTACTTC
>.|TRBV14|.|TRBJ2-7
CASSLFGGYEQYF
TGTGCCAGCAGCCTCTTCGGCGGTTACGAGCAGTACTTC
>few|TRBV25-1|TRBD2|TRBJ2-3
CASSSRRGIREDTQYF
TGTGCCAGCAGCTCGAGGCGGGGGATCAGGGAGGATACGCAGTATTTT
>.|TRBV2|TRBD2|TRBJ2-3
CASRQRFGGSTDTQYF
TGTGCCAGCAGGCAAAGATTCGGGGGGAGCACAGATACGCAGTATTTT
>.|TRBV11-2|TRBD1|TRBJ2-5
CASSRRDRGRQETQYF
TGTGCCAGCAGCCGGCGGGACAGGGGAAGACAAGAGACCCAGTACTTC
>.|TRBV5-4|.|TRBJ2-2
CASSLGSSGELFF
TGTGCCAGCAGCTTGGGTAGCTCCGGGGAGCTGTTTTTT
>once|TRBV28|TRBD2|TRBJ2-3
CASSLFTSGRALGTDTQYF
TGTGCCAGCAGTTTATTCACTAGCGGGAGGGCATTAGGCACAGATACGCAGTATTTT
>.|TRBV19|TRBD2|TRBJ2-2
CASSRGLARAAANTGELFF
TGTGCCAGTAGTAGGGGACTAGCGCGAGCCGCGGCGAACACCGGGGAGCTGTTTTTT
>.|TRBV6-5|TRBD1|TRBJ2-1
CASSRSPGTGRQFF
TGTGCCAGCAGTCGTTCCCCCGGGACAGGGCGGCAGTTCTTC
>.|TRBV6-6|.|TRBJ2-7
CAIWSGYEQYF
TGTGCTATATGGTCGGGATACGAGCAGTACTTC
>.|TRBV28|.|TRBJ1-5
CASGEPQHF
TGTGCCAGCGGTGAGCCCCAGCATTTT
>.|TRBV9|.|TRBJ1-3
CASNEGAGNTIYF
TGTGCCAGCAACGAAGGAGCAGGAAACACCATATATTTT
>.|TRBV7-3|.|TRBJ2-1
CASSSDRQGGGNEQFF
TGTGCCAGCAGCTCCGATCGACAGGGAGGAGGGAATGAGCAGTTCTTC
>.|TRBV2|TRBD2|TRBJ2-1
CASRLAGNEQFF
TGTGCCAGCAGGCTAGCGGGGAATGAGCAGTTCTTC
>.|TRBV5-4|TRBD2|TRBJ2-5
CASSPTSTSGKGAQYF
TGTGCCAGCAGCCCGACCTCGACTAGCGGCAAAGGGGCCCAGTACTTC
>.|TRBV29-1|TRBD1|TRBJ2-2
CSVAFSQGANGELFF
TGCAGCGTTGCGTTTTCCCAGGGGGCTAACGGGGAGCTGTTTTTT